Listed below are T cell receptor beta chains from one sample, sequenced in a study of shared clonotypes between healthy human individuals. Data came from immunoSEQ multiplex PCR; TCRdb stores just in-frame clones and leaves some out. The sample yields 2 million to 3 million clones, approximately 94% seen once. Source material: naive CD4+ T cells from PBMCs. All receptors come from a man younger than 30 in good health. Some clones in this sample may be carry-over from other donors' samples. The CDR3 runs from the conserved cysteine through the conserved F or W. Fields, in order: V gene, clone size, D gene, J gene, CDR3 protein, CDR3 DNA. D genes are given only for firm matches. Not all rows give a size; the values are once, few, many and, for expanded clones, a class.

v_call: TRBV9; clone_size: .; d_call: .; j_call: TRBJ2-2; cdr3_aa: CASSAYPSAGELFF; cdr3_nt: TGTGCCAGCAGCGCCTACCCTAGCGCCGGGGAGCTGTTTTTT
v_call: TRBV11-2; clone_size: .; d_call: .; j_call: TRBJ2-1; cdr3_aa: CASSFDHGDEQFF; cdr3_nt: TGTGCCAGCAGCTTCGACCACGGCGATGAGCAGTTCTTC
v_call: TRBV29-1; clone_size: few; d_call: .; j_call: TRBJ2-7; cdr3_aa: CSVGRTGYEQYF; cdr3_nt: TGCAGCGTAGGTCGGACTGGGTACGAGCAGTACTTC
v_call: TRBV6-5; clone_size: .; d_call: .; j_call: TRBJ1-1; cdr3_aa: CASSRKGSGTEAFF; cdr3_nt: TGTGCCAGCAGTCGCAAGGGCTCAGGCACTGAAGCTTTCTTT
v_call: TRBV15; clone_size: .; d_call: .; j_call: TRBJ2-5; cdr3_aa: CATSRGSVAIETQYF; cdr3_nt: TGTGCCACCAGCAGAGGGTCGGTAGCGATTGAGACCCAGTACTTC
v_call: TRBV9; clone_size: .; d_call: .; j_call: TRBJ2-6; cdr3_aa: CASSVSGLNVLTF; cdr3_nt: TGTGCCAGCAGCGTGTCGGGCCTTAACGTCCTGACTTTC
v_call: TRBV7-7; clone_size: .; d_call: .; j_call: TRBJ2-3; cdr3_aa: CASSLVLGSADTQYF; cdr3_nt: TGTGCCAGCAGCTTAGTTCTGGGCTCAGCAGATACGCAGTATTTT
v_call: TRBV7-2; clone_size: .; d_call: .; j_call: TRBJ2-7; cdr3_aa: CASSFGLLSSYEQYF; cdr3_nt: TGTGCCAGCAGCTTCGGACTGCTGAGCTCCTACGAGCAGTACTTC
v_call: TRBV19; clone_size: .; d_call: TRBD1; j_call: TRBJ1-1; cdr3_aa: CASRVWGGTGKAFF; cdr3_nt: TGTGCCAGTAGAGTATGGGGGGGGACAGGAAAAGCTTTCTTT
v_call: TRBV5-1; clone_size: .; d_call: .; j_call: TRBJ2-7; cdr3_aa: CASSPQGQTNYEQYF; cdr3_nt: TGCGCCAGCAGCCCCCAGGGTCAAACAAACTACGAGCAGTACTTC
v_call: TRBV5-1; clone_size: .; d_call: .; j_call: TRBJ2-1; cdr3_aa: CASSLGAVSYNEQFF; cdr3_nt: TGCGCCAGCAGCTTGGGAGCGGTATCCTACAATGAGCAGTTCTTC
v_call: TRBV7-3; clone_size: .; d_call: .; j_call: TRBJ2-3; cdr3_aa: CASSLKGVTDTQYF; cdr3_nt: TGTGCCAGCAGCTTAAAGGGGGTCACAGATACGCAGTATTTT
v_call: TRBV7-2; clone_size: .; d_call: TRBD2; j_call: TRBJ2-2; cdr3_aa: CASSANAGANTGELFF; cdr3_nt: TGTGCCAGCAGCGCCAATGCGGGAGCGAACACCGGGGAGCTGTTTTTT
v_call: TRBV2; clone_size: .; d_call: .; j_call: TRBJ1-4; cdr3_aa: CASSVPIGEKLFF; cdr3_nt: TGTGCCAGCAGTGTCCCCATAGGTGAAAAACTGTTTTTT
v_call: TRBV9; clone_size: few; d_call: .; j_call: TRBJ1-5; cdr3_aa: CASSVAGDQPQHF; cdr3_nt: TGTGCCAGCAGCGTAGCAGGGGATCAGCCCCAGCATTTT
v_call: TRBV7-2; clone_size: .; d_call: TRBD1; j_call: TRBJ2-1; cdr3_aa: CASSVDRVSYNEQFF; cdr3_nt: TGTGCCAGCAGCGTAGACAGGGTTTCCTACAATGAGCAGTTCTTC
v_call: TRBV4-1; clone_size: .; d_call: .; j_call: TRBJ2-7; cdr3_aa: CASSPRLVSSYEQYF; cdr3_nt: TGCGCCAGCAGCCCCCGACTTGTAAGCTCCTACGAGCAGTACTTC
v_call: TRBV18; clone_size: .; d_call: .; j_call: TRBJ1-1; cdr3_aa: CASSGVNTEAFF; cdr3_nt: TGTGCCAGCTCCGGGGTGAACACTGAAGCTTTCTTT
v_call: TRBV29-1; clone_size: .; d_call: TRBD1; j_call: TRBJ1-3; cdr3_aa: CSFRPRDRGDTIYF; cdr3_nt: TGCAGCTTTCGCCCGCGGGACAGGGGGGACACCATATATTTT
v_call: TRBV5-5; clone_size: .; d_call: TRBD1; j_call: TRBJ2-1; cdr3_aa: CASSRTGPSSYNEQFF; cdr3_nt: TGTGCCAGCAGCCGGACAGGGCCAAGCTCCTACAATGAGCAGTTCTTC
v_call: TRBV9; clone_size: .; d_call: .; j_call: TRBJ1-1; cdr3_aa: CASSVVPGPNTEAFF; cdr3_nt: TGTGCCAGCAGCGTAGTTCCAGGGCCGAACACTGAAGCTTTCTTT
v_call: TRBV18; clone_size: .; d_call: .; j_call: TRBJ2-3; cdr3_aa: CASSPPSADTQYF; cdr3_nt: TGTGCCAGCTCACCACCAAGCGCAGATACGCAGTATTTT
v_call: TRBV2; clone_size: once; d_call: .; j_call: TRBJ1-4; cdr3_aa: CASRAGPGKLFF; cdr3_nt: TGTGCCAGCCGGGCAGGGCCGGGAAAACTGTTTTTT
v_call: TRBV7-3; clone_size: .; d_call: TRBD2; j_call: TRBJ2-3; cdr3_aa: CASSSSSGYTDTQYF; cdr3_nt: TGTGCCAGCAGCTCCTCTAGCGGATACACAGATACGCAGTATTTT
v_call: TRBV18; clone_size: .; d_call: TRBD1; j_call: TRBJ1-1; cdr3_aa: CASSQTDREVTEAFF; cdr3_nt: TGTGCCAGCTCACAAACGGACAGGGAGGTCACTGAAGCTTTCTTT
v_call: TRBV11-2; clone_size: .; d_call: .; j_call: TRBJ2-7; cdr3_aa: CASSLGGPPLGYEQYF; cdr3_nt: TGTGCCAGCAGCTTAGGAGGGCCTCCCTTAGGCTACGAGCAGTACTTC
v_call: TRBV15; clone_size: .; d_call: .; j_call: TRBJ2-7; cdr3_aa: CATSRDSGGGVYEQYF; cdr3_nt: TGTGCCACCAGCAGAGATTCCGGAGGGGGCGTCTACGAGCAGTACTTC
v_call: TRBV7-8; clone_size: .; d_call: TRBD2; j_call: TRBJ2-1; cdr3_aa: CASSLLAGPNNEQFF; cdr3_nt: TGTGCCAGCTCGTTACTAGCGGGACCCAACAATGAGCAGTTCTTC
v_call: TRBV9; clone_size: .; d_call: .; j_call: TRBJ2-3; cdr3_aa: CASSVGGPSSADTQYF; cdr3_nt: TGTGCCAGCAGCGTAGGCGGGCCGTCATCGGCAGATACGCAGTATTTT
v_call: TRBV10-3; clone_size: .; d_call: TRBD2; j_call: TRBJ2-1; cdr3_aa: CAISELSGRNNNEQFF; cdr3_nt: TGTGCCATCAGTGAGCTTAGCGGGAGGAACAACAATGAGCAGTTCTTC
v_call: TRBV28; clone_size: .; d_call: .; j_call: TRBJ1-5; cdr3_aa: CASSIPLRPQHF; cdr3_nt: TGTGCCAGCAGTATCCCGCTTAGGCCCCAGCATTTT
v_call: TRBV2; clone_size: .; d_call: .; j_call: TRBJ1-4; cdr3_aa: CAASRDKDEKLFF; cdr3_nt: TGTGCCGCATCCCGGGACAAAGATGAAAAACTGTTTTTT
v_call: TRBV14; clone_size: once; d_call: TRBD2; j_call: TRBJ2-7; cdr3_aa: CASSQGTSGAYEQYF; cdr3_nt: TGTGCCAGCAGCCAAGGGACTAGCGGTGCCTACGAGCAGTACTTC
v_call: TRBV4-1; clone_size: .; d_call: .; j_call: TRBJ2-1; cdr3_aa: CASSRFAGLGNEQFF; cdr3_nt: TGCGCCAGCAGCCGCTTCGCGGGACTCGGCAATGAGCAGTTCTTC
v_call: TRBV29-1; clone_size: .; d_call: .; j_call: TRBJ2-7; cdr3_aa: CSVDSGGNGPGEYEQYF; cdr3_nt: TGCAGCGTTGACTCCGGGGGAAACGGGCCGGGCGAGTACGAGCAGTACTTC
v_call: TRBV5-1; clone_size: .; d_call: .; j_call: TRBJ2-5; cdr3_aa: CASSPDIKETQYF; cdr3_nt: TGCGCCAGCAGCCCGGATATCAAAGAGACCCAGTACTTC
v_call: TRBV7-2; clone_size: .; d_call: .; j_call: TRBJ1-2; cdr3_aa: CASSSTGWGARGYTF; cdr3_nt: TGTGCCAGCAGCTCGACAGGTTGGGGAGCCAGGGGCTACACCTTC
v_call: TRBV5-1; clone_size: .; d_call: .; j_call: TRBJ1-1; cdr3_aa: CASSLYGPNTEAFF; cdr3_nt: TGCGCCAGCAGCTTGTACGGACCGAACACTGAAGCTTTCTTT
v_call: TRBV5-4; clone_size: .; d_call: TRBD1; j_call: TRBJ2-5; cdr3_aa: CASSYRGGETQYF; cdr3_nt: TGTGCCAGCAGCTACAGGGGCGGCGAGACCCAGTACTTC
v_call: TRBV5-1; clone_size: .; d_call: TRBD2; j_call: TRBJ2-4; cdr3_aa: CASSFNTAGDIQYF; cdr3_nt: TGCGCCAGCAGCTTCAACACGGCGGGGGACATTCAGTACTTC
v_call: TRBV7-6; clone_size: .; d_call: .; j_call: TRBJ1-1; cdr3_aa: CASSLVADYNTEAFF; cdr3_nt: TGTGCCAGCAGCTTAGTGGCAGACTATAACACTGAAGCTTTCTTT
v_call: TRBV27; clone_size: .; d_call: .; j_call: TRBJ2-2; cdr3_aa: CASSSTVNTGELFF; cdr3_nt: TGTGCCAGCAGTTCGACAGTTAACACCGGGGAGCTGTTTTTT
v_call: TRBV4-1; clone_size: .; d_call: .; j_call: TRBJ1-5; cdr3_aa: CASSQGFGEYQPQHF; cdr3_nt: TGCGCCAGCAGCCAAGGTTTTGGGGAGTATCAGCCCCAGCATTTT
v_call: TRBV11-2; clone_size: .; d_call: .; j_call: TRBJ2-2; cdr3_aa: CASKASVNTGELFF; cdr3_nt: TGTGCCAGCAAAGCGAGCGTGAACACCGGGGAGCTGTTTTTT
v_call: TRBV27; clone_size: .; d_call: TRBD1; j_call: TRBJ1-6; cdr3_aa: CASSLSQGRSPLHF; cdr3_nt: TGTGCCAGCAGTTTATCACAGGGGCGATCACCCCTCCACTTT
v_call: TRBV5-4; clone_size: .; d_call: TRBD2; j_call: TRBJ2-3; cdr3_aa: CASSDRLAGVGTDTQYF; cdr3_nt: TGTGCCAGCAGCGACCGGCTAGCGGGAGTCGGCACAGATACGCAGTATTTT
v_call: TRBV7-8; clone_size: .; d_call: .; j_call: TRBJ2-3; cdr3_aa: CASSPNSRATSTDTQYF; cdr3_nt: TGTGCCAGCAGCCCTAATTCGCGGGCCACCTCCACAGATACGCAGTATTTT
v_call: TRBV10-3; clone_size: .; d_call: .; j_call: TRBJ1-2; cdr3_aa: CAISGQVTYGYTF; cdr3_nt: TGTGCCATCTCGGGCCAAGTTACCTATGGCTACACCTTC
v_call: TRBV11-2; clone_size: .; d_call: TRBD1; j_call: TRBJ1-3; cdr3_aa: CASSYRQGAAGNTIYF; cdr3_nt: TGTGCCAGCAGCTACAGACAGGGGGCGGCGGGAAACACCATATATTTT
v_call: TRBV29-1; clone_size: .; d_call: .; j_call: TRBJ2-3; cdr3_aa: CSVSPGSTDTQYF; cdr3_nt: TGCAGCGTTAGCCCCGGGAGCACAGATACGCAGTATTTT
v_call: TRBV5-8; clone_size: .; d_call: TRBD1; j_call: TRBJ1-2; cdr3_aa: CASSSGQGTNYGYTF; cdr3_nt: TGTGCCAGCAGCTCCGGACAGGGGACTAACTATGGCTACACCTTC
v_call: TRBV15; clone_size: .; d_call: .; j_call: TRBJ2-7; cdr3_aa: CATSQMGVFTYEQYF; cdr3_nt: TGTGCCACCAGCCAAATGGGGGTCTTTACCTACGAGCAGTACTTC
v_call: TRBV5-1; clone_size: few; d_call: .; j_call: TRBJ1-3; cdr3_aa: CASSQGGSGNTIYF; cdr3_nt: TGCGCCAGCAGCCAAGGCGGTTCTGGAAACACCATATATTTT
v_call: TRBV5-1; clone_size: .; d_call: TRBD1; j_call: TRBJ1-2; cdr3_aa: CASSLSGLSQGLGAGYTF; cdr3_nt: TGCGCCAGCAGCTTGTCCGGACTATCACAGGGGCTGGGAGCGGGCTACACCTTC
v_call: TRBV6-6; clone_size: once; d_call: .; j_call: TRBJ1-5; cdr3_aa: CAAGRGNQPQHF; cdr3_nt: TGTGCCGCGGGGCGCGGGAATCAGCCCCAGCATTTT
v_call: TRBV4-1; clone_size: once; d_call: .; j_call: TRBJ1-1; cdr3_aa: CASSQPGPTEAFF; cdr3_nt: TGCGCCAGCAGCCAGCCAGGGCCCACTGAAGCTTTCTTT
v_call: TRBV5-1; clone_size: .; d_call: .; j_call: TRBJ1-5; cdr3_aa: CASSLEGVSNQPQHF; cdr3_nt: TGCGCCAGCAGCTTGGAAGGGGTGAGCAATCAGCCCCAGCATTTT
v_call: TRBV19; clone_size: .; d_call: TRBD1; j_call: TRBJ1-1; cdr3_aa: CASSIPPGQVNTEAFF; cdr3_nt: TGTGCCAGTAGTATCCCGCCCGGACAGGTGAACACTGAAGCTTTCTTT
v_call: TRBV29-1; clone_size: .; d_call: .; j_call: TRBJ1-2; cdr3_aa: CSVGSSGGYTF; cdr3_nt: TGCAGCGTTGGCTCCTCAGGTGGCTACACCTTC